This TCR beta chain was recovered during a study of CXCR4 blockade with PD-1 therapy in pancreatic cancer. Comments on this clone: Its cognate antigen is unknown.

Generated by immunoSEQ multiplex PCR, the TCRdb table keeps only in-frame clones and is missing some. The sample carries roughly 870 clones, approximately 40% recorded once. The archived tumor blocks came from patients without neoadjuvant therapy before resection. Whole-study findings and limits: Tumors were clonally expanded, mean around 0.14 versus 0.05 in healthy blood.

The CDR3 has 13 residues. The V gene's germline CDR1 is WSHSY and CDR2 SAAADI. Trimming pared 5 bases from V and 1 base from J, leaving 8 bases between. The sample was tumor tissue. J is TRBJ1-1 and V is TRBV10-2; TRBD1 is a possible D gene (6 bases). The source of this sequence is a human donor with pancreatic ductal adenocarcinoma. Written as DNA, the CDR3 is TGCGCCAGCAGTCGAGGGGGGAACACTGAAGCTTTCTTT. Its translation: CASSRGGNTEAFF.